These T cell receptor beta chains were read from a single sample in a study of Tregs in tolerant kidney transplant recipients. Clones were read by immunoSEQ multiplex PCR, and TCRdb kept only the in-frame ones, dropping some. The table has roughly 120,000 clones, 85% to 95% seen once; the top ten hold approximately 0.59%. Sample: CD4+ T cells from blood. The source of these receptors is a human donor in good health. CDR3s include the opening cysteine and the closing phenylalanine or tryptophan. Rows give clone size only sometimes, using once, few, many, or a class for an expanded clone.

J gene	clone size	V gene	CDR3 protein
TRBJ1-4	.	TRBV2	CASSVQGITTNEKLFF
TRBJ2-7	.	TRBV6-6	CASTQQGAVKGQYF
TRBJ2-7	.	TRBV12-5	CASGLVLGTGTYEQYF
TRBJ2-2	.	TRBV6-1	CASSETSGYTGELFF
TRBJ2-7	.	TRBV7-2	CASSRSRSSYEQYF
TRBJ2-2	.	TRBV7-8	CASSAREGPGELFF
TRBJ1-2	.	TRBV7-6	CASSLAGGNYGYTF
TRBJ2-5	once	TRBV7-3	CASSSGQASRETQYF
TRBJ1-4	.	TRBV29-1	CSVEGGEPFNEKLFF
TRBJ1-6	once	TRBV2	CASSDPQLLHF
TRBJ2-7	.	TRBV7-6	CASSPGTGVDEQYF
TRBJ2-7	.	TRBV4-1	CASSQVAVLSYEQYF
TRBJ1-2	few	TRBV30	CASPRQVYGYTF
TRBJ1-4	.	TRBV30	CAWSEQSNEKLFF
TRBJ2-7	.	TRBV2	CASNYAGDGQYF
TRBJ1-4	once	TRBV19	CASGGDRGKGWEKLFF
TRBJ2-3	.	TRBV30	CAWSILRHFTDTQYF
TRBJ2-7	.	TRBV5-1	CASSPGLAGNGEQYF
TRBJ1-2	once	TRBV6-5	CASRGRDGSYGYTF
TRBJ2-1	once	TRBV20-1	CRAVEGNEQFF
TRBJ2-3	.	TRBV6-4	CASSDGLAGDADTQYF
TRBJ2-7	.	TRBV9	CASSVGGTAGVNEQYF
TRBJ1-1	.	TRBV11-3	CASSSSRYTEAFF
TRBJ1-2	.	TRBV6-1	CASSEGPSLKQGYTF
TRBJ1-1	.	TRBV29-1	CSGGQPRVEAFF
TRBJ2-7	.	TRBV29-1	CSAWDNSYEQYF
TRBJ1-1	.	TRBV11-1	CASSLAFWNTEAFF
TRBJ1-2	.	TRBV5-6	CASSLMTGEDGYTF
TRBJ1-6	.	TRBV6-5	CASRPARDSNSPLHF
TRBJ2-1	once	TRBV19	CASSIWLAGGPLNEQFF
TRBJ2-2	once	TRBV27	CASSGDYNTGELFF
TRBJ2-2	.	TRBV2	CASSEGASGMAGELFF
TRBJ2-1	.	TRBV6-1	CASSKEISYNEQFF
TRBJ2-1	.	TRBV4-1	CASSHGQGSSYNEQFF
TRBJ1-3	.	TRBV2	CASSAVSNTIYF
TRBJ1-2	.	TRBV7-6	CASSLSGGPYTF
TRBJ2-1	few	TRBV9	CASSVAGTAYNEQFF
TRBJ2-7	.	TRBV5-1	CASSLAAGTNEQYF
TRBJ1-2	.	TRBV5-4	CASSGIQGSLNYGYTF
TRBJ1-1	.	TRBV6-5	CASSYRPTEAFF
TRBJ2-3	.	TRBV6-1	CASSLSGTLAYTQYF
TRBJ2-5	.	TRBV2	CASSDGVRAQETQYF
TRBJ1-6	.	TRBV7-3	CASSLSGSRGSPLHF
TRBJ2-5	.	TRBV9	CASSGGGALRYQETQYF
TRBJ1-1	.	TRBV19	CASSVGQTYTEAFF
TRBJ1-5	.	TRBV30	CAWSVLGTQPQHF
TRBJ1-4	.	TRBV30	CAWGQGDVLPLVF
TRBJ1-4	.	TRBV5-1	CASSFGSLGEKLFF
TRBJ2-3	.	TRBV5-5	CASSLLGATDTQYF
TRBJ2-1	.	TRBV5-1	CASNGLAGTYNEQFF
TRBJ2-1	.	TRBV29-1	CSVEDPLGAFNEQFF